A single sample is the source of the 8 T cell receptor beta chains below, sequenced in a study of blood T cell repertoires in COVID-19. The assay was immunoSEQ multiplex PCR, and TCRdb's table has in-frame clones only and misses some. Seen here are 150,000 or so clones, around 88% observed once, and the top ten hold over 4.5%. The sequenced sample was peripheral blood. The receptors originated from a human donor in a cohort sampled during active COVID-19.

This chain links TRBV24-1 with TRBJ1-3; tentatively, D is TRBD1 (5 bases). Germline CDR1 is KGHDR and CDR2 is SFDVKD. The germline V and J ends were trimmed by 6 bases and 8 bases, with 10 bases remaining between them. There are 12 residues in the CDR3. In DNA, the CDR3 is TGTGCCACCAGTCCGTGGGGGGACACCATATATTTT. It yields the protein CATSPWGDTIYF.

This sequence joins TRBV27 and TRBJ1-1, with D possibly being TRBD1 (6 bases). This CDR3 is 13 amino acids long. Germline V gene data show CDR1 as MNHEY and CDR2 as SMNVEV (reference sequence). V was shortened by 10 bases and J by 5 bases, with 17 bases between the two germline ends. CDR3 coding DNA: TGTGCCACCACCGACAGGCTCGGGACTGAAGCTTTCTTT. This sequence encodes CATTDRLGTEAFF.

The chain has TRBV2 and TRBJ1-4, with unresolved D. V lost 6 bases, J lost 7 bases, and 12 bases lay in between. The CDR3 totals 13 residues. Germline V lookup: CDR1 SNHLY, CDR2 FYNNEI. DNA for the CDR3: TGTGCCAGCAGCCTTTCGGCGGGTGAAAAACTGTTTTTT. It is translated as CASSLSAGEKLFF.

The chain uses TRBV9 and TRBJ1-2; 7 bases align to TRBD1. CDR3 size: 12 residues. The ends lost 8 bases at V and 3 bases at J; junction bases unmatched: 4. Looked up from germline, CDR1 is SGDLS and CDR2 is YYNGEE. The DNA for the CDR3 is TGTGCCAGTCGGGACAGATACTATGGCTACACCTTC. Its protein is CASRDRYYGYTF.

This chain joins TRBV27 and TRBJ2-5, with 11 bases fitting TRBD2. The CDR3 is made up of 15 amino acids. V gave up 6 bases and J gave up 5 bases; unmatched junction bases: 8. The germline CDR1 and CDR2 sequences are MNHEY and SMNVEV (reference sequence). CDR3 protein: CASRLLAGVGETQYF. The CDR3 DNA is TGTGCCAGCAGGCTACTAGCGGGGGTTGGGGAGACCCAGTACTTC.

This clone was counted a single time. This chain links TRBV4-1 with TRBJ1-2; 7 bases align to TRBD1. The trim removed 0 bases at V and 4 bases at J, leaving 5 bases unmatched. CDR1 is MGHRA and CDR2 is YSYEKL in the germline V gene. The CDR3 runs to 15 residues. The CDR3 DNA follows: TGCGCCAGCAGCCAAGATGCCGACAGGGCCTATGGCTACACCTTC. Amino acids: CASSQDADRAYGYTF.

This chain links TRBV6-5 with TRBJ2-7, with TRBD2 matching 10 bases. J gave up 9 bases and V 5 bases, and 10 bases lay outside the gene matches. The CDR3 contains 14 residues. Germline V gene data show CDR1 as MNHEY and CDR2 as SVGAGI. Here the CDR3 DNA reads TGTGCCAGCAGTACGGCTAGCGGGAGAGTCAGGCAGTACTTC. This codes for CASSTASGRVRQYF.

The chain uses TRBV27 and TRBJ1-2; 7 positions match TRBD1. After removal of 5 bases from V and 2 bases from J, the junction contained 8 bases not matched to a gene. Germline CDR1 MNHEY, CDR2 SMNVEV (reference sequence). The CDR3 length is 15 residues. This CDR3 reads CASSQSPTGNYGYTF. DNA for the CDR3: TGTGCCAGCAGTCAGTCCCCGACAGGGAACTATGGCTACACCTTC.